The 27 T cell receptor beta chains below were found in one sample sequenced in a study of cytomegalovirus exposure and HLA in healthy donors (dated by TCRdb to the late 2010s). Library construction relied on the immunoSEQ multiplex PCR assay. For the multiplex PCR, a mixture combining 60 forward primers for TCR Vbeta segments and 13 reverse primers for TCR Jbeta segments was used. Not all clones reach the TCRdb copy of this immuneACCESS table, which keeps in-frame sequences only. Checked studies attribute under half of the gap to unresolved V genes and leave the rest unexplained. The sample profile shows 180,000 or so clones; about three quarters of them were found once. Jointly, the top ten make up roughly an eighth of the sample. Source material: PBMCs. The source of these receptors is a man aged 45 to 65 in good health and CMV-seropositive.

The chain is built from TRBV6-6 and TRBJ2-7; D is possibly TRBD1 (6 bases). The CDR3 has 12 amino acids. Germline loops: CDR1 MNHNY, CDR2 SVGAGI (reference sequence). Trimming removed 5 bases at V and 2 bases at J, with 7 bases between. Written as DNA, the CDR3 is TGTGCCAGCAGTCGGACAGCCTACGAGCAGTACTTC. Its protein is CASSRTAYEQYF.

This clone was counted between two and nine times. The chain uses TRBV5-4 and TRBJ2-5, with a weak D call TRBD1 (6 bases). There are 15 residues in the CDR3. V lost 4 bases, J lost 6 bases, and 19 bases lay in between. Germline CDR1 and CDR2: SGHNT and YYREEE (reference sequence). The CDR3 DNA is TGTGCCAGCAGCCCACGCCTTCAACAGGGCAAGACCCAGTACTTC. It yields the protein CASSPRLQQGKTQYF.

The V and J genes are TRBV6-1 and TRBJ1-2; D not resolved. CDR3 length equals 16 residues. Germline values: CDR1 MNHNS, CDR2 SASEGT. V dropped 3 bases and J dropped 6 bases, with 20 bases sitting between them. The CDR3 loop is CASSDGSEVIDHGYTF. In nucleotides, the CDR3 is TGTGCCAGCAGTGACGGGTCCGAAGTCATTGATCATGGCTACACCTTC.

The rearrangement joins TRBV6-5 to TRBJ2-7; D might be TRBD1 (5 bases). The CDR3 contains 12 residues. The germline V gene encodes CDR1 MNHEY and CDR2 SVGAGI. Trimming removed 10 bases at V and 7 bases at J, with 17 bases between. The CDR3 loop is CATQQAPGEQYV. CDR3 coding DNA: TGTGCCACCCAACAGGCTCCAGGGGAGCAGTACGTC.

This clone has only a few counts. The chain recombines TRBV14 with TRBJ2-3; the D gene is possibly TRBD2 (7 bases). The V and J ends lost 4 bases and 0 bases respectively, with 17 bases between them. Germline V lookup: CDR1 SGHDN, CDR2 FVKESK. The CDR3 runs 17 residues. This CDR3 is CASSRLVGGASTDTQYF. CDR3 nucleotide sequence: TGTGCCAGCAGCCGCCTGGTAGGGGGGGCTAGCACAGATACGCAGTATTTT.

This rearrangement joins TRBV6-5 to TRBJ1-3; 8 bases are a match to TRBD1. V lost 6 bases, J lost 2 bases, and 3 bases stayed unmatched. The CDR3 has 14 residues. CDR1 MNHEY and CDR2 SVGAGI come from the germline V gene. The DNA of the CDR3 is TGTGCCAGCAGCAAGACAGGGGCTGGAAACACCATATATTTT. Residues: CASSKTGAGNTIYF.

The chain joins TRBV6-4 to TRBJ2-3; D is possibly TRBD1 (6 bases). The CDR3 runs to 16 residues. Trimming stripped 5 bases from V and 1 base from J, with 16 bases between. The germline V gene has CDR1 MRHNA and CDR2 SNTAGT. As DNA, the CDR3 is TGTGCCAGCAGTACAGAAGGGGGAACGGGCACAGATACGCAGTATTTT. Protein: CASSTEGGTGTDTQYF.

V usage is TRBV5-4 and J usage is TRBJ2-2; 7 bases are a match to TRBD1. CDR1 SGHNT and CDR2 YYREEE come from the germline V gene (reference sequence). This CDR3 has 15 amino acids. Trimming removed 3 bases from V and 2 bases from J; junction bases left unmatched: 4. CDR3 amino acids: CASSSGQLNTGELFF. The CDR3 bases are TGTGCCAGCAGCTCGGGACAGCTAAACACCGGGGAGCTGTTTTTT.

The sample holds many counts of this clone. V usage is TRBV4-3 and J usage is TRBJ1-1; D not certain. There are 13 residues in the CDR3. Trimming left V 3 bases short and J 1 base short, with 6 bases between. Germline V gene data show CDR1 as LGHNA and CDR2 as YSLEER. CDR3 sequence (DNA): TGCGCCAGCAGCCAGAAAGCGAACACTGAAGCTTTCTTT. It codes for CASSQKANTEAFF.

The chain is built from TRBV28 and TRBJ2-5; 8 nucleotides align to TRBD1. The CDR3 spans 16 residues. Trimming took 5 bases from V and 5 from J; bases not matched to a gene: 13. CDR1 and CDR2 (germline): MDHEN, SYDVKM. This CDR3 reads CASSTASTGAGETQYF. DNA for the CDR3: TGTGCCAGCAGTACCGCCTCGACAGGGGCCGGGGAGACCCAGTACTTC.

J is TRBJ2-2 and V is TRBV9; 9 bases match TRBD1. Germline loops: CDR1 SGDLS, CDR2 YYNGEE. This CDR3 is 15 amino acids long. With V trimmed by 3 bases and J by 2 bases, 2 bases remained unmatched. CDR3 coding DNA: TGTGCCAGCAGCGGGGACAGGGTAAACACCGGGGAGCTGTTTTTT. Translating it yields CASSGDRVNTGELFF.

The chain recombines TRBV20-1 with TRBJ1-2, with TRBD1 identical over 7 bases. The CDR3 is made up of 11 amino acids. Germline CDR1 and CDR2: DFQATT and SNEGSKA (reference sequence). After removal of 5 bases from V and 14 bases from J, the junction contained 11 bases not matched to a gene. The CDR3, as DNA: TGCAGTGCTCACTACGGACAGGCTCAAACCTTC. Protein sequence: CSAHYGQAQTF.

This chain connects TRBV18 to TRBJ2-2; D is ambiguous. The germline CDR1 and CDR2 sequences are KGHSH and LQKENI. This CDR3 is built from 14 residues. Deletions cut 2 bases from V and 2 bases from J, with 6 bases between. The CDR3 coding sequence is TGTGCCAGCTCACCATACAGAAACACCGGGGAGCTGTTTTTT. Protein sequence: CASSPYRNTGELFF.

The genes are TRBV5-1 and TRBJ2-1; TRBD2 agrees at 12 bases. This CDR3 has 19 residues. Germline trimming cut 1 base from V and 0 bases from J; bases unmatched to any gene: 8. The germline CDR1 and CDR2 sequences are SGHRS and YFSETQ. The CDR3 region is CASSLSTSGGPSSYNEQFF. The DNA for the CDR3 is TGCGCCAGCAGCTTGTCTACTAGCGGGGGGCCTAGCTCCTACAATGAGCAGTTCTTC.

V is TRBV7-6 and J is TRBJ2-3, with 13 positions matching TRBD2. CDR3 length: 17 residues. Germline CDR1 SGHVS, CDR2 FNYEAQ. The junction had 7 bases not matched to a gene; V was cut back by 5 bases and J by 2 bases. The CDR3 protein is CASSRRLAGGTTDTQYF. CDR3 bases: TGTGCCAGCAGCCGTCGACTAGCGGGGGGCACCACAGATACGCAGTATTTT.

The chain's CDR3 is CASSTRQGNAGNTIYF. CDR3 coding DNA: TGTGCCAGCAGCACCCGACAGGGGAATGCTGGAAACACCATATATTTT. This chain connects TRBV5-4 to TRBJ1-3, with TRBD1 matching 8 bases. The germline V gene has CDR1 SGHNT and CDR2 YYREEE (reference sequence). V dropped 4 bases and J dropped 2; count of bases not matched to a gene: 8. CDR3 length: 16 amino acids. Drawing the rest from reference TRBV5-4 and TRBJ1-3, the complete variable domain is ETGVTQSPTHLIKTRGQQVTLRCSSQSGHNTVSWYQQALGQGPQFIFQYYREEENGRGNFPPRFSGLQFPNYSSELNVNALELDDSALYLCASSTRQGNAGNTIYFGEGSWLTVV.

The V gene is TRBV9, the J gene TRBJ1-1; maybe TRBD1 (5 bases). Germline CDR1 is SGDLS and CDR2 is YYNGEE. This CDR3 is built from 14 residues. The V end was cut by 0 bases, the J end by 4 bases, with 10 bases between. This chain's CDR3 is CASSVEGRSTEAFF. DNA of the CDR3: TGTGCCAGCAGCGTAGAGGGGCGGTCCACTGAAGCTTTCTTT.

This chain joins TRBV28 and TRBJ1-2; D perhaps matches TRBD1 (6 bases). V was shortened by 6 bases and J by 5 bases, with 22 bases between the two germline ends. The CDR3 extends over 16 amino acids. The V gene's germline CDR1 is MDHEN and CDR2 SYDVKM. In DNA form, the CDR3 reads TGTGCCAGCAGCACTGGGAGGGGCAGGGGATTTTATGGCTACACCTTC. This translates into CASSTGRGRGFYGYTF.

Turning to this clone: Other DNA variants within this sample encode the same CDR3. The rearrangement links TRBV29-1 to TRBJ1-5; D is undetermined. This CDR3 spans 12 amino acids. Germline loops: CDR1 SQVTM, CDR2 ANQGSEA. The germline V and J ends were trimmed by 4 bases and 4 bases, with 8 bases remaining between them. CDR3 coding DNA: TGCAGCGTTGCAGGCTCTAATCAGCCCCAGCATTTT. Protein product: CSVAGSNQPQHF.

The V call is TRBV4-1, the J call TRBJ1-2, with unresolved D. Germline CDR1 reads MGHRA; CDR2 reads YSYEKL. The CDR3 length is 16 residues. Trimming left V 1 base short and J 3 bases short, with 15 bases between. CDR3 coding DNA: TGCGCCAGCAGCCAAGGGCGCTTCGACGGGGACTATGGCTACACCTTC. Translated: CASSQGRFDGDYGYTF.

This chain joins TRBV5-6 and TRBJ2-1; 11 bases agree with TRBD2. The CDR3 totals 18 residues. CDR1 is SGHDT, CDR2 YYEEEE, per germline. J was trimmed by 15 bases and V by 1 base; bases with no gene match: 21. CDR3: CASSLLLAGGPRSQEGFF. The CDR3 bases are TGTGCCAGCAGCTTGTTATTAGCGGGGGGGCCGCGGTCGCAGGAGGGGTTCTTC.

The chain recombines TRBV5-1 with TRBJ2-5; 7 bases match TRBD1. The CDR3 is 14 amino acids. CDR1 is SGHRS and CDR2 is YFSETQ in the germline V gene. V shed 1 base and J 3 bases; nucleotides not matched to a gene: 3. The chain's CDR3 is CASSLSRGKETQYF. CDR3 sequence (DNA): TGCGCCAGCAGCTTGTCCAGGGGGAAAGAGACCCAGTACTTC.

J is TRBJ1-6 and V is TRBV7-8; TRBD1 aligns across 7 bases. The CDR3 is made up of 15 amino acids. The J segment lost 6 bases and the V segment lost 1 base, leaving 3 bases of the junction unmatched. CDR1 is SGHVS, CDR2 FQNEAQ, per germline. The CDR3 spells CASSLDRGGNSPLHF. The CDR3 DNA is TGTGCCAGCAGCTTAGACAGGGGCGGTAATTCACCCCTCCACTTT.

V and J are TRBV9 and TRBJ2-2; 7 bases line up with TRBD2. The germline V gene encodes CDR1 SGDLS and CDR2 YYNGEE. The V and J ends lost 3 bases and 4 bases, in that order; junction bases with no gene match: 21. This CDR3 contains 20 residues. As DNA, the CDR3 is TGTGCCAGCAGCGGAACCCACCCCCCGGACGGGGGGAGAACCACCGGGGAGCTGTTTTTT. Translating gives CASSGTHPPDGGRTTGELFF.

In its sample, this clone was seen once. The V and J genes are TRBV9 and TRBJ2-3, with 8 positions matching TRBD2. This CDR3 has 15 residues. V shed 1 base and J 3 bases; nucleotides not matched to a gene: 4. CDR1 is SGDLS and CDR2 is YYNGEE in the germline V gene. In DNA form, the CDR3 reads TGTGCCAGCAGCGTACTAGCGGGTGGGACAGATACGCAGTATTTT. It encodes CASSVLAGGTDTQYF.

The J gene is TRBJ1-5, the V gene TRBV7-2; possible D gene TRBD1, 5 bases. Trimming removed 5 bases at V and 6 bases at J, with 17 bases between. Germline V gives CDR1 SGHTA, CDR2 FQGNSA. The CDR3 is 15 residues long. The DNA for the CDR3 is TGTGCCAGCAGCGCCCAGTCTCAGGGAGGTCAGCCCCAGCATTTT. Translated: CASSAQSQGGQPQHF.

This chain joins TRBV18 and TRBJ1-3, with D unclear. The germline V gene has CDR1 KGHSH and CDR2 LQKENI. Trimming took off 4 bases at V and 4 bases at J, with 5 bases between the two ends. The CDR3 contains 12 residues. In nucleotides, the CDR3 is TGTGCCAGCTCACGGCAGGGAAACACCATATATTTT. This codes for CASSRQGNTIYF.